This TCR beta chain is drawn from a study of blood T cells in healthy people across ages. Study-level points and caveats: Diversity figures based on one million T cells were deemed too low. Strongly correlated with naive T cell percentage was TCR beta diversity.

V was trimmed by 1 base and J by 8 bases, leaving 5 bases between them. The CDR3 runs to 11 residues. In its sample, this clonotype was seen a few times. The antigen remains undetermined. For the second PCR, which ran for about 7 to 11 cycles, a sample-barcoded 5' primer and a J-beta primer mix were used. Each CDR3 protein gets one entry after TCRdb re-called the 5' RACE reads with MiXCR. The data hold roughly 1.9 million distinct CDR3 sequences, with roughly two fifths observed a single time. Healthy Caucasian individuals from Russia aged roughly 6 to 90 were enrolled as donors. Every sample gave at least 5 micrograms of total RNA when it was extracted.

The chain uses TRBV12-3 or TRBV12-4 and TRBJ1-2, with D hard to call. Sequenced material: blood. The sequence was obtained from a human donor in good health. The CDR3: CASSLVAGYTF. DNA of the CDR3: TGTGCCAGCAGTTTAGTGGCCGGCTACACCTTC.